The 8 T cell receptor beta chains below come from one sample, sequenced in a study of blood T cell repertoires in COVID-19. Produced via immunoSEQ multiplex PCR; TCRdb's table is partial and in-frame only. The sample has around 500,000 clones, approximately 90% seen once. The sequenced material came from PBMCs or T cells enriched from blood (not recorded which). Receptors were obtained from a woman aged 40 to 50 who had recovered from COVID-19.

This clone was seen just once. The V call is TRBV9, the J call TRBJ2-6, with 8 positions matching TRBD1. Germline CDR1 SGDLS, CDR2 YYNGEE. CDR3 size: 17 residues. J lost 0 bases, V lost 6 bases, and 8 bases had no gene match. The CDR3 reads CASTRTGLSSGANVLTF. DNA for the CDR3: TGTGCCAGCACCCGGACAGGGCTCAGCTCTGGGGCCAACGTCCTGACTTTC.

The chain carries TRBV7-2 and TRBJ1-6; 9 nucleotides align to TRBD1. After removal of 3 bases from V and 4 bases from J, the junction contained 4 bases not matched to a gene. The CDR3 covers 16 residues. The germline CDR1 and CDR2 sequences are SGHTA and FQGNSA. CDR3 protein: CASSLGQGVYNSPLHF. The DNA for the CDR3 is TGTGCCAGCAGCTTGGGACAGGGAGTTTATAATTCACCCCTCCACTTT.

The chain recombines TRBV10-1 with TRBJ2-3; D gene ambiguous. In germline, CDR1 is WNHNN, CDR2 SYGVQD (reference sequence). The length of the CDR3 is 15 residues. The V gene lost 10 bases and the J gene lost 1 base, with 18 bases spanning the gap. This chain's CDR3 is CATPVCDSGTDTQYF. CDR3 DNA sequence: TGCGCCACCCCGGTTTGCGACTCAGGCACAGATACGCAGTATTTT.

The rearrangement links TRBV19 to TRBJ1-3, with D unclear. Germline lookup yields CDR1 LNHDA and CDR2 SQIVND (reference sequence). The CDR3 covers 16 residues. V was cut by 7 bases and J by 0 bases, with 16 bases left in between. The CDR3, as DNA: TGTGCCAGTACCTATAGGGCAGGACTCTCTGGAAACACCATATATTTT. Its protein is CASTYRAGLSGNTIYF.

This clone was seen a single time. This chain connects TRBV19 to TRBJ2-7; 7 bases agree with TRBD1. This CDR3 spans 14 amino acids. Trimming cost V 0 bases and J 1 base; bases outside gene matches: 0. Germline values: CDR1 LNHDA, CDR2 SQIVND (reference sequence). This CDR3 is CASSIEGQSYEQYF. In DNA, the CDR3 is TGTGCCAGTAGTATAGAGGGACAGTCCTACGAGCAGTACTTC. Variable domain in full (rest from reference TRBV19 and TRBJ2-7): DGGITQSPKYLFRKEGQNVTLSCEQNLNHDAMYWYRQDPGQGLRLIYYSQIVNDFQKGDIAEGYSVSREKKESFPLTVTSAQKNPTAFYLCASSIEGQSYEQYFGPGTRLTVT.

The CDR3 nucleotides are TGTGCCAGCAGTGACAGGGTCGGTCAGCCCCAGCATTTT. Its protein product is CASSDRVGQPQHF. V usage is TRBV6-1 and J usage is TRBJ1-5; perhaps TRBD1 as D (5 bases). The CDR3 spans 13 residues. From germline, CDR1 is MNHNS and CDR2 SASEGT. With 3 bases removed from V and 6 bases from J, the gap between germline ends came to 9 bases.

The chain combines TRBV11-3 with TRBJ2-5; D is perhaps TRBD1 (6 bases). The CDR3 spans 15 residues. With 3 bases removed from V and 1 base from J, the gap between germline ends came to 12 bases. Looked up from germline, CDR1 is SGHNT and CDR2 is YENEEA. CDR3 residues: CASSLLGQLQETQYF. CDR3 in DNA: TGTGCCAGCAGCTTGCTAGGACAGCTCCAAGAGACCCAGTACTTC.

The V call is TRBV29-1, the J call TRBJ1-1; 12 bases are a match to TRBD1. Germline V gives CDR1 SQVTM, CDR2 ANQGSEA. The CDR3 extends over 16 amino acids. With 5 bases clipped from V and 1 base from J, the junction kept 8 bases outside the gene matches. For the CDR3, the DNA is TGCAGCGTTCATACCGGGACAGGGGGCACGAACACTGAAGCTTTCTTT. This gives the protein CSVHTGTGGTNTEAFF.